One sample yielded the 17 T cell receptor beta chains listed below, sequenced in a study of radiotherapy plus CTLA-4 blockade in lung cancer. Clones were sequenced by immunoSEQ multiplex PCR, and TCRdb holds only the in-frame ones, with some missing. This table has approximately 110,000 clones, roughly four fifths appearing once. The source material was peripheral blood, sampled from a patient treated with radiotherapy plus ipilimumab. These receptors were collected from a human donor with non-small cell lung cancer that progressed on radiotherapy plus ipilimumab. Some clones in this sample may be carry-over from other donors' samples.

J is TRBJ2-2 and V is TRBV19; 9 bases are a match to TRBD1. V gave up 3 bases and J gave up 4 bases; unmatched junction bases: 12. The CDR3 loop spans 18 amino acids. Germline V CDR1 and CDR2: LNHDA, SQIVND (reference sequence). CDR3 coding DNA: TGTGCCAGTAGTATTCGAGGTGGACAGGGGCGAGTCACCGGGGAGCTGTTTTTT. As protein: CASSIRGGQGRVTGELFF.

The chain joins TRBV11-2 to TRBJ2-1; TRBD2 matches at 7 bases. Germline lookup yields CDR1 SGHAT and CDR2 FQNNGV. The CDR3 has 18 residues. V shed 2 bases, J shed 0 bases, and the junction held 10 bases outside the gene matches. CDR3 amino acids: CASSLPVGGEGSYNEQFF. In DNA, the CDR3 is TGTGCCAGCAGCTTACCCGTGGGGGGGGAAGGCTCCTACAATGAGCAGTTCTTC.

CDR3 residues: CATSRDRTDTEAFF. Written as DNA, the CDR3 is TGTGCCACCAGCAGAGATCGCACAGACACTGAAGCTTTCTTT. The chain recombines TRBV15 with TRBJ1-1; D uncertain. Germline V gives CDR1 LNHNV, CDR2 YYDKDF (reference sequence). V dropped 0 bases and J dropped 3 bases, with 8 bases sitting between them. The CDR3 totals 14 residues.

The chain carries TRBV6-5 and TRBJ1-5; TRBD1 might be the D (5 bases). CDR1 is MNHEY, CDR2 SVGAGI, per germline. V dropped 4 bases and J dropped 0 bases, with 10 bases sitting between them. This CDR3 comprises 15 residues. The CDR3 reads CASSFGGGSNQPQHF. The CDR3 DNA reads as TGTGCCAGCAGTTTTGGGGGGGGTAGCAATCAGCCCCAGCATTTT.

The chain employs TRBV2 and TRBJ1-6; unclear D gene. Trimming removed 5 bases from V and 5 bases from J, with 10 bases in between. The CDR3 consists of 14 residues. Germline lookup yields CDR1 SNHLY and CDR2 FYNNEI. The chain's CDR3 is CASSTGPHNSPLHF. CDR3 DNA: TGTGCCAGCAGTACCGGGCCGCATAATTCACCCCTCCACTTT.

The gene calls are TRBV7-9 and TRBJ1-6; D remains unclear. There are 14 residues in the CDR3. From germline, CDR1 is SEHNR and CDR2 FQNEAQ (reference sequence). V gave up 3 bases and J gave up 7 bases, with 10 bases separating them. Here the CDR3 DNA reads TGTGCCAGCAGCTTGACGACGCCGAATTCACCCCTCCACTTT. This gives the protein CASSLTTPNSPLHF.

The V call is TRBV11-2, the J call TRBJ2-3; 12 bases line up with TRBD2. The trim removed 0 bases at V and 6 bases at J, leaving 4 bases unmatched. The CDR3 has 16 residues. Germline CDR1 SGHAT, CDR2 FQNNGV. The CDR3 loop is CASSLEPSGGADTQYF. The CDR3 DNA reads as TGTGCCAGCAGCTTAGAACCTAGCGGGGGGGCGGATACGCAGTATTTT.

This chain connects TRBV18 to TRBJ1-2; D is unclear. V gave up 1 base and J gave up 10 bases, with 7 bases separating them. CDR1 and CDR2 (germline): KGHSH, LQKENI. The length of the CDR3 is 11 residues. The chain's CDR3 is CASSPQDLYTF. The CDR3 bases are TGTGCCAGCTCACCACAGGATCTCTACACCTTC.

This clone was recorded a few times. The rearrangement joins TRBV27 to TRBJ1-2, with unresolved D. The V gene's germline CDR1 is MNHEY and CDR2 SMNVEV (reference sequence). Between the trimmed V and J ends, which lost 7 bases and 13 bases, there was a span of 19 bases. The length of the CDR3 is 12 residues. CDR3 loop: CASTPGWPNSTF. The CDR3 bases are TGTGCCAGCACCCCTGGGTGGCCAAACTCCACCTTC.

A remark on this clone: Other nucleotide sequences in the sample specify the same CDR3. The chain uses TRBV6-1 and TRBJ2-3, with no clear D. Germline CDR1 and CDR2: MNHNS and SASEGT. There are 15 residues in the CDR3. With 5 bases removed from V and 3 bases from J, the gap between germline ends came to 15 bases. Here the CDR3 DNA reads TGTGCCAGCAGTCCCCGTGGACCCCGGACAGATACGCAGTATTTT. It translates to CASSPRGPRTDTQYF.

The chain is built from TRBV4-3 and TRBJ2-5; 8 bases line up with TRBD1. The germline V gene encodes CDR1 LGHNA and CDR2 YSLEER. J lost 4 bases, V lost 4 bases, and 20 bases had no gene match. CDR3 length: 19 residues. CDR3 amino acids: CASSRFGQGGGIFPETQYF. The CDR3 bases are TGCGCCAGCAGCCGGTTCGGACAGGGAGGTGGGATTTTCCCAGAGACCCAGTACTTC.

The chain combines TRBV7-2 with TRBJ2-7; 7 positions match TRBD1. Germline CDR1 SGHTA, CDR2 FQGNSA. The CDR3 sequence is 14 residues long. Trimming at V came to 4 bases and at J to 4 bases, leaving 7 bases not matched to a gene. The DNA for the CDR3 is TGTGCCAGCAGCTCCAGGACAGGACCATACGAGCAGTACTTC. This translates into CASSSRTGPYEQYF.

The J gene is TRBJ1-2, the V gene TRBV6-5, with 7 bases aligning to TRBD1. V lost 0 bases, J lost 7 bases, and 11 bases stayed unmatched. CDR1 is MNHEY and CDR2 is SVGAGI in the germline V gene. The CDR3 extends over 16 amino acids. The CDR3 reads CASSYSAGQSYGGYTF. DNA of the CDR3: TGTGCCAGCAGTTACTCCGCGGGACAGTCGTATGGTGGCTACACCTTC.

This clone was observed once. The chain has TRBV7-2 and TRBJ1-5; D is unclear. CDR1 and CDR2 from the germline V gene are SGHTA and FQGNSA. Trimming stripped 4 bases from V and 3 bases from J, with 10 bases between. This CDR3 has 14 residues. The CDR3 region is CASSSRNPNQPQHF. CDR3 in DNA: TGTGCCAGCAGCTCCAGGAACCCCAATCAGCCCCAGCATTTT.

The gene calls are TRBV11-2 and TRBJ2-5; no reliable D call. The V end was cut by 1 base, the J end by 0 bases, with 9 bases between. Germline V gives CDR1 SGHAT, CDR2 FQNNGV. There are 15 residues in the CDR3. This CDR3 is CASSLVGRNQETQYF. CDR3 nucleotides: TGTGCCAGCAGCTTAGTTGGACGGAACCAAGAGACCCAGTACTTC.

This clone was picked up a small number of times. DNA of the CDR3: TGTGCCAGCAGCTTGTTTTATTTTCGGGACACCGGGGAGCTGTTTTTT. Its translation: CASSLFYFRDTGELFF. V usage is TRBV7-9 and J usage is TRBJ2-2; D remains unclear. Deletions cut 3 bases from V and 3 bases from J, with 14 bases between. The CDR3 has 16 amino acids. CDR1 is SEHNR, CDR2 FQNEAQ, per germline (reference sequence).

The chain links TRBV18 to TRBJ1-4; TRBD1 is a possible D gene (5 bases). The CDR3 extends over 14 amino acids. Germline V CDR1 and CDR2: KGHSH, LQKENI. Deletions cut 2 bases from V and 8 bases from J, with 12 bases between. The CDR3 DNA is TGTGCCAGCTCACCAATCCAGGGAGGGGAAAAACTGTTTTTT. It yields the protein CASSPIQGGEKLFF. The whole variable domain, remainder taken from reference TRBV18 and TRBJ1-4, is NAGVMQNPRHLVRRRGQEARLRCSPMKGHSHVYWYRQLPEEGLKFMVYLQKENIIDESGMPKERFSAEFPKEGPSILRIQQVVRGDSAAYFCASSPIQGGEKLFFGSGTQLSVL.